These 31 T cell receptor beta chains were sequenced from one sample in a study of neurological immune-mediated disorders. Time point: longitudinal time-point 2. Each CDR3 protein gets one entry after TCRdb re-called the 5' RACE reads with MiXCR. Of roughly 45,000 distinct CDR3 sequences detected, over 10% appear once; the ten largest clones hold about 4.9%. Sequenced material: PBMCs. The receptors originated from a male donor with HTLV-1-associated myelopathy (HAM/TSP).

This clonotype was detected many times. The rearrangement links TRBV5-1 to TRBJ1-2; 9 positions match TRBD1. Germline trimming cut 4 bases from V and 4 bases from J; bases unmatched to any gene: 8. This CDR3 has 15 residues. Germline CDR1 reads SGHRS; CDR2 reads YFSETQ. This CDR3 is CASSGRTGAAYGYTF. The CDR3 bases are TGCGCCAGCAGCGGACGGACAGGGGCTGCCTATGGCTACACCTTC.

This clonotype has ten or more counts. The CDR3 here is CASSYSGGAGTDTQYF. Written as DNA, the CDR3 is TGTGCCAGCAGCTACAGTGGGGGGGCTGGGACAGATACGCAGTATTTT. This rearrangement joins TRBV7-2 to TRBJ2-3, with TRBD2 as a possible D gene (7 bases). V lost 4 bases to trimming and J lost 3 bases, with 17 bases between them. CDR1 and CDR2 from the germline V gene are SGHTA and FQGNSA. CDR3 length: 16 amino acids.

This clonotype was counted ten times or more. The V gene is TRBV27, the J gene TRBJ1-6; 7 positions agree with TRBD1. Losses at the gene ends were 4 bases for V and 2 bases for J; bases not matched to a gene: 5. Per germline, CDR1 MNHEY and CDR2 SMNVEV (reference sequence). There are 16 residues in the CDR3. CDR3 loop: CASSSHRGPYNSPLHF. For the CDR3, the DNA is TGTGCCAGCAGTTCCCACAGGGGACCCTATAATTCACCCCTCCACTTT.

This clonotype occurred many times. The chain employs TRBV5-6 and TRBJ1-1; a weak D match, TRBD1 (5 bases). The V end lost 4 bases, the J end lost 2 bases, and 6 bases lay between the germline ends. The germline V gene encodes CDR1 SGHDT and CDR2 YYEEEE. CDR3 size: 12 residues. The CDR3 DNA reads as TGTGCCAGCAGCCGGACAAACACTGAAGCTTTCTTT. It encodes CASSRTNTEAFF.

This clonotype was seen many times. The rearrangement joins TRBV20-1 to TRBJ2-3; 7 bases line up with TRBD1. The ends lost 4 bases at V and 3 bases at J; junction bases unmatched: 7. The CDR3 is 14 amino acids. The germline gives CDR1 DFQATT, CDR2 SNEGSKA (reference sequence). CDR3 in DNA: TGCAGTGCTAAACAGGGGTTTGGGACAGATACGCAGTATTTT. Protein sequence: CSAKQGFGTDTQYF.

Ten or more counts support this clonotype. J is TRBJ2-2 and V is TRBV7-6, with D possibly matching TRBD2 (5 bases). V was clipped by 6 bases and J by 1 base, with 15 bases between them. Germline V gene lookup returns CDR1 SGHVS and CDR2 FNYEAQ. The CDR3 totals 16 residues. The CDR3 reads CASSSERLENTGELFF. The CDR3 region has the DNA TGTGCCAGCAGTTCCGAGCGGTTGGAGAACACCGGGGAGCTGTTTTTT.

This clonotype has at least ten counts. The rearrangement uses TRBV29-1 and TRBJ2-5, with 14 nucleotides matching TRBD2. Germline assignment: CDR1 SQVTM and CDR2 ANQGSEA. Trimming at V came to 6 bases and at J to 7 bases, leaving 13 bases not matched to a gene. The CDR3 has 16 amino acids. The CDR3 sequence: CSVSRLAGGTPGTQYF. CDR3 in DNA: TGCAGCGTCTCCAGACTAGCGGGGGGGACCCCAGGGACCCAGTACTTC.

This clonotype was observed at least ten times. The V and J genes are TRBV7-2 and TRBJ1-1, with D possibly TRBD1 on 6 matching bases. V gave up 5 bases and J gave up 2 bases, with 15 bases separating them. Germline values: CDR1 SGHTA, CDR2 FQGNSA. The CDR3 has 15 amino acids. The CDR3 region has the DNA TGTGCCAGCAGCCCCGCGACAGGATTAAACACTGAAGCTTTCTTT. Translating it yields CASSPATGLNTEAFF.

This clonotype was observed many times. The chain uses TRBV20-1 and TRBJ2-7; 8 bases are a match to TRBD2. V was pared by 0 bases and J by 5 bases, with 12 bases of the junction left unmatched. The CDR3 has 16 residues. Germline CDR1 and CDR2: DFQATT and SNEGSKA (reference sequence). CDR3 sequence reads: CSARDGSGGRTHEQYF. CDR3 coding DNA: TGCAGTGCTAGAGATGGTTCGGGGGGGCGGACCCACGAGCAGTACTTC.

This clonotype was seen many times. The gene calls are TRBV7-9 and TRBJ1-6; D is perhaps TRBD1 (5 bases). The CDR3 is 16 amino acids. The germline CDR1 and CDR2 sequences are SEHNR and FQNEAQ (reference sequence). Trimming left V 5 bases short and J 3 bases short, with 14 bases between. Here the CDR3 reads CASSPGTASYNSPLHF. The CDR3 DNA reads TGTGCCAGCAGCCCTGGGACGGCAAGCTATAATTCACCCCTCCACTTT.

This clonotype was observed many times. The chain uses TRBV4-3 and TRBJ2-3, with D perhaps TRBD2 (7 bases). The CDR3 has 16 residues. Germline CDR1 is LGHNA and CDR2 is YSLEER. Trimming cost V 0 bases and J 4 bases, with 14 bases left between them. CDR3 sequence (DNA): TGCGCCAGCAGCCAAGATGGGGGGGGGGCCCCAGATACGCAGTATTTT. The encoded protein is CASSQDGGGAPDTQYF.

The gene calls are TRBV5-1 and TRBJ2-5; D is unresolved. CDR3 size: 16 residues. Germline lookup yields CDR1 SGHRS and CDR2 YFSETQ. Trimming left V 2 bases short and J 2 bases short, with 16 bases between. CDR3 residues: CASSLTRSSLQETQYF. The CDR3 DNA is TGCGCCAGCAGCTTAACCCGCTCGAGCCTACAAGAGACCCAGTACTTC.

This clonotype appeared many times. The V call is TRBV6-1, the J call TRBJ2-5; 7 nucleotides line up with TRBD2. The CDR3 extends over 14 amino acids. The J segment lost 5 bases and the V segment lost 2 bases, leaving 5 bases of the junction unmatched. The germline V gene encodes CDR1 MNHNS and CDR2 SASEGT. CDR3 DNA sequence: TGTGCCAGCAGTGAAAACGGGGGGTGGGAGACCCAGTACTTC. Its translation is CASSENGGWETQYF.

There are many counts of this clonotype. The CDR3: CASSHTGDTGELFF. The CDR3 nucleotides are TGTGCCAGCAGTCATACAGGGGACACCGGGGAGCTGTTTTTT. The chain employs TRBV28 and TRBJ2-2, with 7 bases that match TRBD1. The V gene's germline CDR1 is MDHEN and CDR2 SYDVKM. V shed 5 bases, J shed 3 bases, and the junction held 3 bases outside the gene matches. The CDR3 is 14 residues long.

The V call is TRBV4-3, the J call TRBJ2-3; 10 bases agree with TRBD1. After removal of 1 base from V and 1 base from J, the junction contained 8 bases not matched to a gene. The CDR3 sequence is 18 residues long. Germline values: CDR1 LGHNA, CDR2 YSLEER. The CDR3 reads CASSQGVLTGGGTDTQYF. The CDR3 nucleotides read TGCGCCAGCAGCCAAGGGGTTCTGACAGGGGGCGGCACAGATACGCAGTATTTT.

This clonotype was picked up many times. The CDR3 region is CASSYGQISGNTIYF. In DNA form, the CDR3 reads TGTGCCAGCAGCTATGGACAGATCTCTGGAAACACCATATATTTT. The chain has TRBV12-3 or TRBV12-4 and TRBJ1-3; a possible D gene is TRBD1 (6 bases). Trimming cost V 6 bases and J 0 bases, with 12 bases left between them. There are 15 residues in the CDR3.

Ten or more counts support this clonotype. V usage is TRBV5-6 and J usage is TRBJ2-3; maybe TRBD2 (5 bases). The germline CDR1 and CDR2 sequences are SGHDT and YYEEEE. V was pared by 2 bases and J by 8 bases, with 9 bases between. This CDR3 is 12 amino acids long. CDR3 amino acids: CASSFRTRTQYF. CDR3 bases: TGTGCCAGCAGCTTCAGGACTCGTACGCAGTATTTT.

This clonotype appeared once. The chain couples TRBV9 to TRBJ2-5, with no clear D. CDR1 is SGDLS, CDR2 YYNGEE, per germline. The length of the CDR3 is 13 residues. Deletions cut 0 bases from V and 4 bases from J, with 7 bases between. This CDR3 is CASSVGHRETQYF. CDR3 DNA: TGTGCCAGCAGCGTAGGCCACCGAGAGACCCAGTACTTC.

This clonotype has at least ten counts. The V gene is TRBV27, the J gene TRBJ2-5; 11 positions match TRBD2. Unmatched junction bases numbered 3, after V lost 2 bases and J lost 4 bases. This CDR3 region has 15 residues. CDR1 is MNHEY, CDR2 SMNVEV, per germline (reference sequence). The CDR3 DNA sequence: TGTGCCAGCAGTTTAACCCTAGCGGGGGGAGAGACCCAGTACTTC. It specifies CASSLTLAGGETQYF.

This clonotype occurred many times. The V gene is TRBV25-1, the J gene TRBJ2-5; D gene uncertain. This CDR3 has 17 residues. Trimming removed 2 bases from V and 1 base from J, with 17 bases in between. The V gene's germline CDR1 is MGHDK and CDR2 SYGVNS. The CDR3 sequence: CASSENAAVRTQETQYF. CDR3 DNA sequence: TGTGCCAGCAGTGAAAATGCTGCGGTAAGGACCCAAGAGACCCAGTACTTC.

Ten or more counts support this clonotype. The V and J genes are TRBV12-3 or TRBV12-4 and TRBJ1-5, with 8 bases that match TRBD1. J gave up 11 bases and V 4 bases, and 1 base lay outside the gene matches. The CDR3 runs to 11 residues. Written as DNA, the CDR3 is TGTGCCAGCAGTTCAGGGGGCACCCAGCATTTT. This translates into CASSSGGTQHF.

This clonotype was seen ten or more times. The gene calls are TRBV5-5 and TRBJ1-1; D is possibly TRBD1 (5 bases). The germline V gene has CDR1 SGHKS and CDR2 YYEKEE (reference sequence). The CDR3 has 13 residues. The V end lost 0 bases, the J end lost 12 bases, and 15 bases lay between the germline ends. This CDR3 reads CASSLESRDLSFF. The CDR3 nucleotides read TGTGCCAGCAGCTTGGAATCCCGGGACTTGTCTTTCTTT. The variable domain in full, completed from reference TRBV5-5 and TRBJ1-1, reads DAGVTQSPTHLIKTRGQQVTLRCSPISGHKSVSWYQQVLGQGPQFIFQYYEKEERGRGNFPDRFSARQFPNYSSELNVNALLLGDSALYLCASSLESRDLSFFGQGTRLTVV.

The sample holds many counts of this clonotype. This rearrangement joins TRBV4-3 to TRBJ1-5; 9 nucleotides agree with TRBD1. CDR1 LGHNA and CDR2 YSLEER come from the germline V gene. The CDR3 contains 16 residues. Unmatched junction bases numbered 5, after V lost 1 base and J lost 4 bases. The CDR3: CASSQGDRALNQPQHF. In nucleotides, the CDR3 is TGCGCCAGCAGCCAAGGGGACAGGGCCCTAAATCAGCCCCAGCATTTT.

This clonotype was seen at least ten times. V and J are TRBV5-1 and TRBJ1-1; a weak D match, TRBD1 (5 bases). Trimming shortened V by 0 bases and J by 6 bases, and 15 bases separated the two germline ends. The CDR3 extends over 15 amino acids. Germline CDR1 reads SGHRS; CDR2 reads YFSETQ. CDR3 sequence reads: CASSLGGTFLPEAFF. The CDR3 nucleotides read TGCGCCAGCAGCTTGGGTGGGACTTTCCTCCCTGAAGCTTTCTTT.

This clonotype has ten or more counts. V and J are TRBV20-1 and TRBJ2-7; possibly TRBD1 for D (5 bases). The V end lost 8 bases, the J end lost 7 bases, and 21 bases lay between the germline ends. CDR1 is DFQATT and CDR2 is SNEGSKA in the germline V gene (reference sequence). The CDR3 is 13 residues long. The CDR3 DNA is TGCAGTAGCACGACCTCACAGGTCGGTGAGCAGTACTTC. As protein: CSSTTSQVGEQYF.

This clonotype was found many times. The V call is TRBV7-6, the J call TRBJ1-5, with 10 bases aligning to TRBD1. The CDR3 length is 14 residues. The J segment lost 7 bases and the V segment lost 5 bases, leaving 5 bases of the junction unmatched. From germline, CDR1 is SGHVS and CDR2 FNYEAQ. This CDR3 is CASSEGQGSQPQHF. The CDR3 region has the DNA TGTGCCAGCAGCGAGGGACAGGGGAGCCAGCCCCAGCATTTT.

This clonotype was detected ten times or more. The genes are TRBV29-1 and TRBJ2-2, with D possibly TRBD1 on 5 matching bases. V lost 2 bases to trimming and J lost 3 bases, with 10 bases between them. Germline V gene data show CDR1 as SQVTM and CDR2 as ANQGSEA. The CDR3 extends over 14 amino acids. CDR3: CSVESPRDTGELFF. The CDR3 DNA follows: TGCAGCGTTGAATCCCCCAGGGACACCGGGGAGCTGTTTTTT.

This clonotype was detected ten times or more. The chain joins TRBV20-1 to TRBJ1-2, with 9 bases lining up with TRBD1. The CDR3 is 16 amino acids. Unmatched junction bases numbered 8, after V lost 2 bases and J lost 1 base. Germline assignment: CDR1 DFQATT and CDR2 SNEGSKA (reference sequence). The CDR3 protein is CSARPTPGQGNYGYTF. The CDR3 nucleotides are TGCAGTGCTAGACCGACCCCGGGACAGGGTAACTATGGCTACACCTTC.

The sample holds a few counts of this clonotype. The J gene is TRBJ1-1, the V gene TRBV7-2; D is possibly TRBD1 (6 bases). V was trimmed by 4 bases and J by 0 bases, leaving 12 bases between them. Germline CDR1 SGHTA, CDR2 FQGNSA. The CDR3 covers 15 residues. CDR3 sequence (DNA): TGTGCCAGCAGCTCAAGACAGGCCCTGAACACTGAAGCTTTCTTT. Protein product: CASSSRQALNTEAFF.

This clonotype was counted at least ten times. The chain is built from TRBV5-1 and TRBJ2-2; 9 bases agree with TRBD2. The CDR3 runs 16 residues. Germline V gives CDR1 SGHRS, CDR2 YFSETQ. The J segment lost 2 bases and the V segment lost 2 bases, leaving 4 bases of the junction unmatched. The CDR3 region has the DNA TGCGCCAGCAGCTTTTTAGCGGGGGCCAACACCGGGGAGCTGTTTTTT. Translating it yields CASSFLAGANTGELFF.

At least ten counts were recorded for this clonotype. This chain links TRBV9 with TRBJ2-3; 11 positions match TRBD1. This CDR3 comprises 16 residues. V lost 7 bases to trimming and J lost 5 bases; unmatched junction nucleotides: 12. The germline gives CDR1 SGDLS, CDR2 YYNGEE. As DNA, the CDR3 is TGTGCCAGCGGCGGGGGACAGGGGGTCGCGGGAGATACGCAGTATTTT. Encoded protein: CASGGGQGVAGDTQYF. Using reference TRBV9 and TRBJ2-3 for the parts outside the CDR3, the full variable domain is DSGVTQTPKHLITATGQRVTLRCSPRSGDLSVYWYQQSLDQGLQFLIQYYNGEERAKGNILERFSAQQFPDLHSELNLSSLELGDSALYFCASGGGQGVAGDTQYFGPGTRLTVL.